The present entry profiles one T cell receptor beta chain with its context. Its antigen is undetermined. This sample was taken from a study of cytomegalovirus exposure and HLA in healthy donors. PCR used 60 Vbeta primers and 13 Jbeta primers. Data came from immunoSEQ multiplex PCR; TCRdb stores just in-frame clones and leaves some out. The sample comprises 93,000 or so clones, around 77% of which are singletons, and over 4% rests with the top ten. Broader study findings: Several of the most significant clusters were apparently associated with common viral pathogens in a later analysis. Later, an analysis showed that TCR beta chains associated with HLA were more clonally expanded than others that were equally common. A classifier reportedly called cytomegalovirus status with high sensitivity and specificity.

The V and J ends lost 0 bases and 2 bases respectively, with 8 bases between them. Per the germline V gene, CDR1 is SGHTA and CDR2 is FQGTGA. This CDR3 has 14 residues. The sequence was obtained from a man aged 50-60 years in good health and CMV-seropositive. Specimen: PBMCs. The rearrangement links TRBV7-3 to TRBJ2-7, with D perhaps matching TRBD2 (6 bases). Written as DNA, the CDR3 is TGTGCCAGCAGCTTAACTAGCGGAACCTACGAGCAGTACTTC. Amino acid sequence: CASSLTSGTYEQYF. The variable domain in full, completed from reference TRBV7-3 and TRBJ2-7, reads GAGVSQTPSNKVTEKGKYVELRCDPISGHTALYWYRQSLGQGPEFLIYFQGTGAADDSGLPNDRFFAVRPEGSVSTLKIQRTERGDSAVYLCASSLTSGTYEQYFGPGTRLTVT.